Detailed here is one T cell receptor (beta chain). This specimen belongs to a study of cytomegalovirus exposure and HLA in healthy donors. Per the germline V gene, CDR1 is SGHKS and CDR2 is YYEKEE (reference sequence). V was pared by 5 bases and J by 0 bases, with 14 bases between. The CDR3 is 16 amino acids. PCR employed 60 Vbeta and 13 Jbeta primers. The data were produced by immunoSEQ multiplex PCR, yet TCRdb's version contains in-frame clones alone and is incomplete. The sample carries around 210,000 clones, 65% to 85% recorded once. The receptor was derived from a man aged 50-59 years in good health and CMV-seronegative. The V gene is TRBV5-5, the J gene TRBJ2-2, with D unresolved. Sequenced: PBMCs. CDR3 amino acids: CASRFQFVANTGELFF. The CDR3 region has the DNA TGTGCCAGCAGATTCCAGTTCGTCGCGAACACCGGGGAGCTGTTTTTT.